This T cell receptor beta chain was recovered during a study of CD4 T cells in relation to SARS-CoV-2 and coronaviruses. Study as a whole: No peptide or an HIV-1 Nef peptide pool served as negative control. Crossreactive spike epitopes shared across donors were mapped to their HLA restriction.

Study-level points and caveats: About 65% of donors had memory CD4+ clonotypes crossrecognizing SARS-CoV-2 and common cold coronavirus spike.

Comments on this clone: Its antigen is unidentified.

CD4+ T cells from unexposed donors were obtained before the COVID-19 pandemic (2011-2018). After roughly ten days of culture, CD4+ T cells were isolated. V gave up 0 bases and J gave up 6 bases; unmatched junction bases: 10. Germline V lookup: CDR1 LGHNA, CDR2 YNFKEQ. This CDR3 contains 17 residues. Some clones are missing from TCRdb's copy, which holds only in-frame ones; the method was immunoSEQ multiplex PCR. The repertoire holds tens of thousands of clones, around 67% seen once, with less than 20% in the top ten. The TCR was taken from a human donor in good health. The rearrangement links TRBV4-2 to TRBJ1-2; 10 nucleotides agree with TRBD1. Input material: CD4+ T cells from PBMCs, cultured in vitro. The CDR3 loop is CASSQDTGTGDRNGYTF. In DNA form, the CDR3 reads TGTGCCAGCAGCCAAGATACCGGGACAGGGGATAGAAATGGCTACACCTTC.